This entry features one T cell receptor (beta chain) sequence. No antigen is known for it. Qualities for individual bases were not recorded, and no much larger clone is one base off. In total, fewer than 750 healthy bone marrow donors made up the cohort. Cohort members were all nominally healthy when sampled, although unrecorded immune exposures were likely present. The donor tested CMV seropositive and was one of the 289 seropositive cohort members. A peripheral blood sample was provided by each donor, and peripheral blood mononuclear cells were used for TCR beta sequencing. The Qiagen DNeasy Blood Extraction Kit was used to extract genomic DNA from the blood cell samples. The library was built by means of the immunoSEQ multiplex PCR assay. A mixture of 60 forward primers for TCR Vbeta segments and 13 reverse primers for TCR Jbeta segments was used in the multiplex PCR. The CDR3 region of rearranged TCR beta genes was amplified from genomic DNA with a multiplex PCR assay. On the Illumina HiSeq System, the amplified TCR beta libraries were sequenced as 87-base-pair reads. On the study's bioinformatics: A later analysis tallied 70 million to 100 million unique TCR beta chains across the 666 repertoires, and some 12 million of those chains were shared by two or more donors. To remove PCR and sequencing errors, raw reads were error-corrected and collapsed into unique sequences using a nearest-neighbor algorithm that merged closely related sequences. V, D and J gene segments were assigned by aligning CDR3 sequences to IMGT reference sequences. For a sequence to be retained, at least a six-nucleotide match to both a V gene segment and a J gene segment was required. A rearrangement counted as productive if the CDR3 had no stop codons and remained in frame with V and J, and every other rearrangement counted as non-productive. Following IMGT convention, CDR3 was defined as the stretch from the second conserved V-encoded cysteine to the conserved J-encoded phenylalanine. In an earlier analysis of more than 550 of the donors, sequences lacking an unambiguous match to a single V gene segment were excluded. An earlier analysis of fewer than 750 of the donors classified V segments as functional when productive rearrangements were above 56.7% and as segregating when the standard deviation between donors was above 5%. To diagnose cytomegalovirus status from the catalog of TCR beta chain sequences, a statistical classification framework was built. In a later analysis, V and J genes were assigned by comparing TCR nucleotide sequences against IMGT/GENE-DB human TR gene sequences. A later analysis assigned CDR3 sequences and most-parsimonious VDJ recombination scenarios with the TCRdist pipeline. In a later analysis, each TCR beta chain was defined by its CDR3 amino acid sequence together with its V-gene family, and reads without a unique V-gene family were excluded. As a way to deal with suspected cross-contamination and a sequencing artifact, a later analysis dropped 450 to 700 nucleotide sequences that were highly shared and had low generation probability. In a later analysis, a clonal expansion index was calculated for each public chain from normalized within-repertoire ranks of inferred template counts. A later analysis computed generation probabilities with a VDJ recombination model fitted to out-of-frame rearrangements, and checked the results against IGoR. In a later analysis, hypergeometric tests were used to score TCR-TCR, TCR-HLA and TCR-CMV co-occurrence, with a repertoire-size bias correction applied to TCR pairs. To estimate false discovery rates, a later analysis permuted the HLA or CMV assignments 20 times. In a later analysis, co-occurring TCRs were grouped with DBSCAN, and TCRdist sequence similarity was added when clustering was performed within HLA-allele-positive subsets. Repertoires with fewer than 30,000 or more than 120,000 public chains, plus five repertoires with anomalous nucleotide sharing, were excluded from co-occurrence clustering. TCRdb provides this immuneACCESS table in a form limited to in-frame rearrangements. Some clones are lacking; in checked studies, under half of them reflect an unresolved V gene, and why the rest are absent is not known. V, J and clone size reflect that table, while D and trimming were determined from the DNA. This sample is represented by about 150,000 clones; more than 60% of them were singletons. About 13% of the sample belongs to the ten largest clones.

This sample was included in a study of cytomegalovirus exposure and HLA in healthy donors (dated by TCRdb to the late 2010s). A note on the overall study: In an earlier analysis of under 750 of the donors, roughly 300 Gb of sequence data and approximately 120 million unique TCR beta sequences from 150 million to 200 million T cells were reported. In the later analysis, no new phenotypic data were used to find candidate immune exposures; instead, reliance was placed on TCR beta sequences and their occurrence across donors. The study aimed to test whether signatures of past pathogen exposure could be identified by cataloging public T cell receptors. A later genetic analysis took genome-wide SNP genotypes for about three fifths of the 666 donors and used that subset as a discovery cohort. In a later analysis, previously published TCR beta repertoires from hundreds of donors were re-analyzed and high-resolution HLA genotyping was added so that TCR occurrence patterns could be studied. Because of strong linkage in the cohort, roughly five DR-DQ haplotypes were treated as single units for association and clustering. An early release that covered 500 to 800 HLA-typed donors contained about 300 gigabases of sequencing data and about 84 million unique TCR sequences. The study combined high-throughput TCR immunosequencing, statistical association of individual TCRs with disease status, and machine learning to predict cytomegalovirus infection status. In an earlier analysis of 500 to 650 of the donors, high-throughput TCR beta sequencing was used to judge whether each TCR beta V gene segment behaved as functional or pseudogenic. All discovery cohort repertoires had been generated on a single sequencing platform. HLA typing covered class I and class II loci at four-digit resolution. Of the 398 genotyped donors, 65% to 90% fell in the genetic ancestry cluster associated with self-reported Caucasian donors. Among about 370 genotyped donors of the cohort, an average of about 220,000 unique TCR beta nucleotide sequences was sequenced per donor, of which 15% to 20% were non-productive. The number of typed donors differed by locus: about 629-630 for A, B, C, DRB1 and DQB1; about 520 for DQA1; some 590 for DPA1; and about 450 for DPB1. Along with the roughly 700-subject first cohort, a separate validation cohort of over a hundred different subjects was used. The study used immunosequencing to profile the T cell repertoires of some 600 subjects and linked those repertoires to cytomegalovirus serostatus. Donor age, sex, ethnicity and CMV serostatus were compiled alongside the repertoire data.

Broad study findings and their caveats: The authors suggested that the approach could potentially be extended to other disease states and immunological phenotypes. Because HLA typing was missing for some donors at each locus, association tests included only the typed subset. Correlated functional status among segregating V segments might be attributable to linkage disequilibrium, but an unknown experimental factor could not be ruled out. A further reported finding was that TCR beta sequences accurately predicted the HLA-A and HLA-B alleles for most subjects in the first cohort. The presence/absence analyses assumed that sequencing depth was roughly uniform across donors, and that assumption may not be true. A group of highly shared sequence variants was considered likely to be a technical artifact of the sequencing pipeline. A total of roughly 160 TCR beta chains were listed by the study as associated with cytomegalovirus. Because counts were too low, roughly 18 rarely observed V segments, including chromosome 9 orphons, were left out of the earlier analysis of several hundred of the donors. A later analysis associated approximately 17,000 TCR beta sequences with specific HLA alleles at a false discovery rate of 0.05. In vitro tests confirmed that a few of the cytomegalovirus-associated TCR beta chains recognize cytomegalovirus antigens. In both the original and validation cohorts, the classifier was reported to diagnose cytomegalovirus status with high specificity and sensitivity. In a later analysis, most CMV-associated TCR beta chains were found to appear HLA-restricted, with HLA associations seemingly driven largely by CMV exposure. For the cohort, immune exposure information was limited to CMV serostatus. In an earlier analysis of some 500 of the donors, most TCR beta V segments were observed in productive rearrangements about 87% or about 30% of the time, broadly matching IMGT annotations. V-gene and J-gene trimming of TCR beta chains was associated with a missense DCLRE1C variant in a later genetic analysis, and the association was replicated in an independent cohort. Several of the top co-occurrence clusters appeared to be linked to parvovirus B19, influenza, CMV and Epstein-Barr virus, according to a later analysis. When HLA alleles, especially DR and DQ, strongly co-occurred, attributing TCR associations to individual alleles was difficult. While some public TCRs were present in many individuals, most TCR sequences turned up only very rarely across donors. In a later analysis, the rate of TCR association differed among HLA loci, with DRB1 alleles having the most associated TCRs and HLA-C alleles having the fewest. Only TCR beta chains were sequenced in this cohort, and the absence of alpha or paired-chain data limited detectable features. In a later analysis, HLA-associated TCR beta chains showed more clonal expansion and lower generation probabilities than non-associated chains that were equally common. In a later genetic analysis, fewer N-insertions in productive TCRs were reported among donors in an Asian-associated ancestry cluster than the approximately 670-donor mean.

The sequence derives from a man aged 40-50 years in good health and CMV-seropositive. The sample comprised PBMCs.

The DNA sequence follows: TGTGCCAGCAGCGGGGGGACTAGCGGGGAAGAGCAGTACTTC. Its translation is CASSGGTSGEEQYF. This chain is built from TRBV9 and TRBJ2-7, with 13 bases matching TRBD2. The CDR3 runs 14 amino acids, cysteine and phenylalanine included. Only the CDR3 region is kept as DNA, spanning 42 bases read in frame from base 1. Ends trimmed: V by 3 bases, J by 7 bases; bases unmatched to a gene: 4. The germline V gene yields SGDLS for CDR1 and YYNGEE for CDR2.